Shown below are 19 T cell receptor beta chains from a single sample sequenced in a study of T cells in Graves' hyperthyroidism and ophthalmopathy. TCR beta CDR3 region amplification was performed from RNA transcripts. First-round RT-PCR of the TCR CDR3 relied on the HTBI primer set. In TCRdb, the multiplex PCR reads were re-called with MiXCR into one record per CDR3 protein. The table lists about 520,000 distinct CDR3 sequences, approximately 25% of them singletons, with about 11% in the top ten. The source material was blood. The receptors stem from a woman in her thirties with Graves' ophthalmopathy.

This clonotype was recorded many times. The CDR3: CASSSPQTGTGVQETQYF. The CDR3 coding sequence is TGTGCCAGCAGCTCCCCCCAGACCGGGACAGGGGTACAAGAGACCCAGTACTTC. V gene TRBV11-2 combines with J gene TRBJ2-5, with 10 bases that match TRBD1. Trimming took 4 bases from V and 2 from J; bases not matched to a gene: 13. The CDR3 has 18 residues. The germline CDR1 and CDR2 sequences are SGHAT and FQNNGV.

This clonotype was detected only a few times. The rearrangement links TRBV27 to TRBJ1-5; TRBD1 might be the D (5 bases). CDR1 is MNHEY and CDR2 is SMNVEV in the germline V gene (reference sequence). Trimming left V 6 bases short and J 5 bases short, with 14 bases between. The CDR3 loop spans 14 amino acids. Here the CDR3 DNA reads TGTGCCAGCAGACCGTGGAAAGGGGATCAGCCCCAGCATTTT. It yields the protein CASRPWKGDQPQHF.

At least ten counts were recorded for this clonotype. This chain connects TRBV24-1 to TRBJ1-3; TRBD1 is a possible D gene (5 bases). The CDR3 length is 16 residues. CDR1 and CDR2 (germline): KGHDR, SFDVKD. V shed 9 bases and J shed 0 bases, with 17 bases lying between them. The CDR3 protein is CATWGGLRDSGNTIYF. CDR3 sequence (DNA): TGTGCCACCTGGGGGGGTTTAAGGGACTCTGGAAACACCATATATTTT.

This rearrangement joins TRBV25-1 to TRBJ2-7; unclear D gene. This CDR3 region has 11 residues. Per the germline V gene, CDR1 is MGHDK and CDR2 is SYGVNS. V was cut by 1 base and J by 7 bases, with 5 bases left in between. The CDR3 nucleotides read TGTGCCAGCAGTGAATCTACAGAGCAGTACTTC. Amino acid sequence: CASSESTEQYF.

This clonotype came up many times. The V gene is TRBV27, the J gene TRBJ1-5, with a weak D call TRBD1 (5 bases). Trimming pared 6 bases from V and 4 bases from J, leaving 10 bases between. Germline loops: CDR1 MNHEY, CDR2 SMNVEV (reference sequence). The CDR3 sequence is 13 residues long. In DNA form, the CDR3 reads TGTGCCAGCAGGACAGACAGAAATCAGCCCCAGCATTTT. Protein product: CASRTDRNQPQHF.

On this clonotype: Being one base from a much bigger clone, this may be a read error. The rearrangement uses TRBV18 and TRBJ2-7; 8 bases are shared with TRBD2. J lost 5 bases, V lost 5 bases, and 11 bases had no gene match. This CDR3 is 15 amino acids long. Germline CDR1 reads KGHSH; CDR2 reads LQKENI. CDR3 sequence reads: CASSSVAGQVDEQYF. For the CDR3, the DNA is TGTGCCAGCTCATCGGTAGCGGGGCAGGTCGACGAGCAGTACTTC.

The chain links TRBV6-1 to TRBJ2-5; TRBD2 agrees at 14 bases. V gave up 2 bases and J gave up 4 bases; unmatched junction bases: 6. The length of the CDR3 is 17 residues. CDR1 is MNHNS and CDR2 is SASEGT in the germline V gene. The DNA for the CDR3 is TGTGCCAGCAGTGAAATCCGGGGACTAGCGGGGGTAGAGACCCAGTACTTC. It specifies CASSEIRGLAGVETQYF.

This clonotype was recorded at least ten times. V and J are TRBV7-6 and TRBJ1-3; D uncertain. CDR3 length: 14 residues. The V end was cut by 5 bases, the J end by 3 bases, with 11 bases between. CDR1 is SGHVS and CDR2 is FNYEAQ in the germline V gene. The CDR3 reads CASSPVGGGNTIYF. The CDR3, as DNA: TGTGCCAGCAGCCCTGTCGGTGGTGGAAACACCATATATTTT. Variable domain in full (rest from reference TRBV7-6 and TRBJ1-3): GAGVSQSPRYKVTKRGQDVALRCDPISGHVSLYWYRQALGQGPEFLTYFNYEAQQDKSGLPNDRFSAERPEGSISTLTIQRTEQRDSAMYRCASSPVGGGNTIYFGEGSWLTVV.

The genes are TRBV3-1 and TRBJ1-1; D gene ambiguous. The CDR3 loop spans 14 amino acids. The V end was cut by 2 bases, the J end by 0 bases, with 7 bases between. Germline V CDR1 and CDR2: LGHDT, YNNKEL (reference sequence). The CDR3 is CASSQQILNTEAFF. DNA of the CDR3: TGTGCCAGCAGCCAACAGATTCTGAACACTGAAGCTTTCTTT.

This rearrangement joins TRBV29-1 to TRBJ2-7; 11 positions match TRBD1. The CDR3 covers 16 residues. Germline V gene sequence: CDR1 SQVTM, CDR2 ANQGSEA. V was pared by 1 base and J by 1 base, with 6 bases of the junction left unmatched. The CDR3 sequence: CSVEVMGQGGSYEQYF. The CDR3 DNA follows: TGCAGCGTTGAAGTTATGGGACAGGGGGGATCCTACGAGCAGTACTTC.

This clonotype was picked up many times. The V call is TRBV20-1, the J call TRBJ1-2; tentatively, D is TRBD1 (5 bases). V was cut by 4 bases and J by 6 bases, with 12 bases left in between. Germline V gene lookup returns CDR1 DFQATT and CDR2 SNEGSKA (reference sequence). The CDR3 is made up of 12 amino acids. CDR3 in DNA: TGCAGTGCTATCGGCAGGGAAAATGGCTACACCTTC. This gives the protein CSAIGRENGYTF.

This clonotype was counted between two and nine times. The CDR3 nucleotides are TGTGCCAGCTCACCTCGACAGGGGGGTGAGAACACTGAAGCTTTCTTT. Its protein is CASSPRQGGENTEAFF. The chain carries TRBV18 and TRBJ1-1; 9 bases map to TRBD1. V lost 3 bases to trimming and J lost 1 base; unmatched junction nucleotides: 6. The germline V gene has CDR1 KGHSH and CDR2 LQKENI. This CDR3 contains 16 residues.

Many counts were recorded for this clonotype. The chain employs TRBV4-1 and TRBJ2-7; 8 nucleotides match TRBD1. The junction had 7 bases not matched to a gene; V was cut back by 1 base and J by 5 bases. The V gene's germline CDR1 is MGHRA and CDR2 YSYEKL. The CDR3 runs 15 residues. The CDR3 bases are TGCGCCAGCAGCCAAGGTTCCAGGGGGCCCCACGAGCAGTACTTC. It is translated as CASSQGSRGPHEQYF.

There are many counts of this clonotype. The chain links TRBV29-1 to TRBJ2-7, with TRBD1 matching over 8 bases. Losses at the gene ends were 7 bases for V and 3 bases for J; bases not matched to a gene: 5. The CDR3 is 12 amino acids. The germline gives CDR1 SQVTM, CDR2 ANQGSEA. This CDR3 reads CSAGTGGYEQYF. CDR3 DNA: TGCAGCGCCGGGACAGGAGGCTACGAGCAGTACTTC.

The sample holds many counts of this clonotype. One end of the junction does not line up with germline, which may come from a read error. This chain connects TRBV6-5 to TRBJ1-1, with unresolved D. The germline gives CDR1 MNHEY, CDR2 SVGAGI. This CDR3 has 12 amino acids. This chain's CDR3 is CASSSTSTETFF. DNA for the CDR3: TGTGCCAGCAGTTCTACTAGTACTGAAACTTTCTTT.

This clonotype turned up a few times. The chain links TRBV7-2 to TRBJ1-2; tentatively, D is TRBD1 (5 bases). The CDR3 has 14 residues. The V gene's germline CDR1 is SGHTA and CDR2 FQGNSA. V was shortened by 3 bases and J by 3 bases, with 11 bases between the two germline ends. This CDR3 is CASSFGGDDYGYTF. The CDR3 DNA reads TGTGCCAGCAGCTTCGGGGGGGATGACTATGGCTACACCTTC.

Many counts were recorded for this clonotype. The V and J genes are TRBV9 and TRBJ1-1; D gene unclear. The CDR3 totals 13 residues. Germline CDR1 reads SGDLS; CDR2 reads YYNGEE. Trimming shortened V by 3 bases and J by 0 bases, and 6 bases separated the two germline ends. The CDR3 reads CASSEAMNTEAFF. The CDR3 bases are TGTGCCAGCAGCGAAGCAATGAACACTGAAGCTTTCTTT.

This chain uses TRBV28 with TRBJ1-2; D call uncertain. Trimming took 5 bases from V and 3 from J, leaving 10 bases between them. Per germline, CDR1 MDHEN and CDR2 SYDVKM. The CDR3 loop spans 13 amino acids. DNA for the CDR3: TGTGCCAGCAGTATAACAGCTGACTATGGCTACACCTTC. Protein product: CASSITADYGYTF.

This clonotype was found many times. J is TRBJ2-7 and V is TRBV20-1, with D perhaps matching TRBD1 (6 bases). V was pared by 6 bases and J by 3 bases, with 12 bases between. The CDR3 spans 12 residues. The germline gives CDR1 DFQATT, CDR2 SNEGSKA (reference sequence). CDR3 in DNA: TGCAGTGCCAACAGGGAAAGCTACGAGCAGTACTTC. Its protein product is CSANRESYEQYF.